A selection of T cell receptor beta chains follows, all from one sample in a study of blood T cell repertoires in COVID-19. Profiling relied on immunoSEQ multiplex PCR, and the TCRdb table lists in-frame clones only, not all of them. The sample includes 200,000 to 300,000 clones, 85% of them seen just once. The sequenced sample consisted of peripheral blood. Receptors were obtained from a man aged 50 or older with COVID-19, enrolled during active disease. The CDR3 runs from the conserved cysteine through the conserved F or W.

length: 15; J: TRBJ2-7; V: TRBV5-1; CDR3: CASSLAGGPTYEQYF
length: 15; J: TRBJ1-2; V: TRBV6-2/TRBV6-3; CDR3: CASSSSGGNNYGYTF
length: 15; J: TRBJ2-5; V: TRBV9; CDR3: CASSPGTSGQETQYF
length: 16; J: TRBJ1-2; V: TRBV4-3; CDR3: CASSQDVGQGDYGYTF
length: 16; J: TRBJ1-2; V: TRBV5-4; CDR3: CASSLGSLTGSIGYTF
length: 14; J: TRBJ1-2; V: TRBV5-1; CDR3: CASSWGQSAGGYTF
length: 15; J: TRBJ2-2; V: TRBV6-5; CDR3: CASSLMGGDTGELFF
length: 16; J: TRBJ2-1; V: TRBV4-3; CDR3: CASGIGRQGVYNEQFF
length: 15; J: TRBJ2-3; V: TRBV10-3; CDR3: CAISELASGPDTQYF
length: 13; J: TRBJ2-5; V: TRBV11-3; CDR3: CASSTDSRETQYF
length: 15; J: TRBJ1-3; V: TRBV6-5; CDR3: CASILSRSSGNTIYF
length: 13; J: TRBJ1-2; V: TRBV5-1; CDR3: CASSKDREGGYTF
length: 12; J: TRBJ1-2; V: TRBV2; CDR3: CASSSQGNGYTF
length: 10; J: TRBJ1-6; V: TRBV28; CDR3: CASRPRTLHF
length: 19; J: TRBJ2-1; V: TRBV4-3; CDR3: CASSQDLGTLSSNYNEQFF
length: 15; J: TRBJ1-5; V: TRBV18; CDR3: CASSTAGGSNQPQHF
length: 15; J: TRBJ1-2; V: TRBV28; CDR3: CASSLSRTRNYGYTF
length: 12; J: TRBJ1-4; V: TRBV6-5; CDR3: CASSSQEGKLFF
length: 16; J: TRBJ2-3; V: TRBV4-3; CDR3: CASSQDARGQSDTQYF
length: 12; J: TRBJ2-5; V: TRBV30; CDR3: CAWSAPQETQYF
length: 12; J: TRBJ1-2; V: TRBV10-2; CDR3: CASSRDSYGYTF
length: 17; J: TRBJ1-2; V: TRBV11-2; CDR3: CASSSSATGTGIYGYTF
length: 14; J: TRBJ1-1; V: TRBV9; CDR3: CASSVGGERTEAFF
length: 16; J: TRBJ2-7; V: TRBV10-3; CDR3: CAIRPTGSRLSYEQYF
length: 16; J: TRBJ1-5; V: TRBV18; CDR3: CASSLTPGNLNQPQHF
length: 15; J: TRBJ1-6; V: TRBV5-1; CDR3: CASSSRGQGGSPLHF
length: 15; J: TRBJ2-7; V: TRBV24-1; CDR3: CATSDSSQGRSEQYF
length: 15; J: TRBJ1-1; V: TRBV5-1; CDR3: CASSSRPSWETEAFF
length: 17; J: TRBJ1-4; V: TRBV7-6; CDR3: CASSLVGQGLTNEKLFF
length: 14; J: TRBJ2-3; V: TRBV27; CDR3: CASRGGFRTDTQYF
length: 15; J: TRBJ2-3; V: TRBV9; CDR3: CASSVQRGGSDTQYF